Here is one TCR beta chain with its context. This clone's antigen is unknown. No per-base quality is available; no much larger clone lies one base away. Library preparation employed the immunoSEQ multiplex PCR assay. TCRdb mirrors the immuneACCESS table, restricted to in-frame sequences. Some clones are absent from its copies; in checked studies, under half trace to an unresolved V gene, and the reason for the others is unknown. Within this sample are about 120,000 clones, with about 93% of them counted one time only. Of the sample, 2.6% falls within the top ten clones. The data originate from a study of control samples from healthy donors and cancer patients (dated by TCRdb to the early 2020s). The sample consisted of blood. This TCR derives from a young man in good health.

The CDR3 is CASSLASGWAFF. The DNA sequence is as follows: TGTGCCAGCAGTTTAGCTAGTGGGTGGGCTTTCTTT. The rearrangement combines TRBV28 with TRBJ1-1; the D gene is unclear. CDR3 length: 12 amino acids, cysteine to phenylalanine. CDR3 DNA is the only sequence kept; it has 36 bases, read in frame from the first base. According to the germline V gene, CDR1 reads MDHEN and CDR2 reads SYDVKM. V is shortened by 2 bases, J by 11 bases, and the region joining them spans 12 bases. Extended through the reference TRBV28 and TRBJ1-1 proteins, this CDR3 yields the full variable domain: DVKVTQSSRYLVKRTGEKVFLECVQDMDHENMFWYRQDPGLGLRLIYFSYDVKMKEKGDIPEGYSVSREKKERFSLILESASTNQTSMYLCASSLASGWAFFGQGTRLTVV.